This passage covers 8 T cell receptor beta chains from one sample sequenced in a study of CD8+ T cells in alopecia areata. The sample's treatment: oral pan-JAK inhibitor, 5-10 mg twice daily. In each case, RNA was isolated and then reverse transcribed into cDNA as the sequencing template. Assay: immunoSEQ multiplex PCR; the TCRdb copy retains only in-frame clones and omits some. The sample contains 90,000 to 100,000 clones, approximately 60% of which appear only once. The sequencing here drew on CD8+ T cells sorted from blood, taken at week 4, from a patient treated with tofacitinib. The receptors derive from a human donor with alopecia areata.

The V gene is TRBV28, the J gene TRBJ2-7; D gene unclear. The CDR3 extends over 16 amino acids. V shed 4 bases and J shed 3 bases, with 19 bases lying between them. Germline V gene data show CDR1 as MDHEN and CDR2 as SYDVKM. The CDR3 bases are TGTGCCAGCAGTTGGAACCTCGGACGGCCACTCTACGAGCAGTACTTC. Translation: CASSWNLGRPLYEQYF.

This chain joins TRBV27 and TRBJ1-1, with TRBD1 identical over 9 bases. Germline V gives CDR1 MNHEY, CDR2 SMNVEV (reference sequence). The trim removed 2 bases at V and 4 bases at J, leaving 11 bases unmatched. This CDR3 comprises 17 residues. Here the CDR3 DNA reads TGTGCCAGCAGTTTAATTGGGACAGGGTACAGGGGCACTGAAGCTTTCTTT. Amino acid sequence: CASSLIGTGYRGTEAFF.

The CDR3 is CASSWREEVEQFF. The CDR3 coding sequence is TGTGCCAGCAGCTGGCGGGAGGAGGTTGAGCAGTTCTTC. V and J are TRBV5-4 and TRBJ2-1, with 8 bases identical to TRBD2. The CDR3 extends over 13 amino acids. With V trimmed by 3 bases and J by 9 bases, 5 bases remained unmatched. Germline CDR1 is SGHNT and CDR2 is YYREEE (reference sequence).

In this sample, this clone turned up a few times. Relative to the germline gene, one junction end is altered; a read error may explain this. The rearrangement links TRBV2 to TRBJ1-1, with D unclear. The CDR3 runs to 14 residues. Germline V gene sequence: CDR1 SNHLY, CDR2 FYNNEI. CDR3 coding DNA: TGCGCCAGCAGCCAAGTGAGTGCGAGAACTGAAGCTTTCTTT. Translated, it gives CASSQVSARTEAFF. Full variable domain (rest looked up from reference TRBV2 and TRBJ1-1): EPEVTQTPSHQVTQMGQEVILRCVPISNHLYFYWYRQILGQKVEFLVSFYNNEISEKSEIFDDQFSVERPDGSNFTLKIRSTKLEDSAMYFCASSQVSARTEAFFGQGTRLTVV.

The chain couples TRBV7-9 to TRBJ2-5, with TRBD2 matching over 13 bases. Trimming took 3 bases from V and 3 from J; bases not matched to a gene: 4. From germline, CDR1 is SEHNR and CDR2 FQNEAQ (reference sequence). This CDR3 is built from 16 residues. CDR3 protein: CASSFRLAGGEETQYF. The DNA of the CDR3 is TGTGCCAGCAGCTTTAGACTAGCGGGAGGTGAAGAGACCCAGTACTTC.

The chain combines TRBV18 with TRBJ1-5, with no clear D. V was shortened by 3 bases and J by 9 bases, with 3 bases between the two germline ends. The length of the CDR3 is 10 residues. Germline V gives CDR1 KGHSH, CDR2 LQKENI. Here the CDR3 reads CASSPWPQHF. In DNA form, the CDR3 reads TGTGCCAGCTCACCCTGGCCCCAGCATTTT.

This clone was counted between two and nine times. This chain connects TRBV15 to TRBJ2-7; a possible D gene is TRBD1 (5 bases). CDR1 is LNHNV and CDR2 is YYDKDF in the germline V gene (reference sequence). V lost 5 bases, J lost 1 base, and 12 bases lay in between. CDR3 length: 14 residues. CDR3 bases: TGTGCCACCAGCCCCCAGGACACGTCCTACGAGCAGTACTTC. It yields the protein CATSPQDTSYEQYF.

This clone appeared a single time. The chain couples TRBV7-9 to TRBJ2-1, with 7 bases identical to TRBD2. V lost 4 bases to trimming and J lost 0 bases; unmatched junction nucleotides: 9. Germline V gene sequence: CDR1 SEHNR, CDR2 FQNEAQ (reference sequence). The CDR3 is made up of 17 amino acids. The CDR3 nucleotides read TGTGCCAGCAGCTCACGGCGGGGGAGTAGCTCCTACAATGAGCAGTTCTTC. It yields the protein CASSSRRGSSSYNEQFF. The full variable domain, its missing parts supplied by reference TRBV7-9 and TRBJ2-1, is DTGVSQNPRHKITKRGQNVTFRCDPISEHNRLYWYRQTLGQGPEFLTYFQNEAQLEKSRLLSDRFSAERPKGSFSTLEIQRTEQGDSAMYLCASSSRRGSSSYNEQFFGPGTRLTVL.